The sequence of this TCR beta chain was determined in a study of blood T cell repertoires in COVID-19. In the study overall: The United States, Italy and Spain supplied acute and convalescent COVID-19 samples. In each case, the material was cDNA or gDNA derived from T cells, B-cell-depleted T cells, or PBMCs.

In the original processing: The authors estimated nucleated cell counts from reference gene primer amplification. Sequencing was performed with immunoSEQ multiplex PCR; in TCRdb, only in-frame clones are kept and a portion is missing. The V and J calls and clone size come from that table; D and trimming were worked out from the DNA. The repertoire has hundreds of thousands of clones, 80% to 90% of them found once; the top ten carry 7.5% to 10%. The TCR sequence derives from a woman aged 50 to 65 who had recovered from COVID-19. The sequenced sample consisted of peripheral blood.

The CDR3 loop is CASSVRGRNSPLHF. In DNA, the CDR3 is TGTGCCAGCAGCGTCAGGGGTCGTAATTCACCCCTCCACTTT. The J gene is TRBJ1-6, the V gene TRBV5-4; possible D gene TRBD1, 6 bases. V lost 4 bases and J 6 bases, leaving 11 bases between the germline ends. This CDR3 has 14 residues. From germline, CDR1 is SGHNT and CDR2 YYREEE (reference sequence).